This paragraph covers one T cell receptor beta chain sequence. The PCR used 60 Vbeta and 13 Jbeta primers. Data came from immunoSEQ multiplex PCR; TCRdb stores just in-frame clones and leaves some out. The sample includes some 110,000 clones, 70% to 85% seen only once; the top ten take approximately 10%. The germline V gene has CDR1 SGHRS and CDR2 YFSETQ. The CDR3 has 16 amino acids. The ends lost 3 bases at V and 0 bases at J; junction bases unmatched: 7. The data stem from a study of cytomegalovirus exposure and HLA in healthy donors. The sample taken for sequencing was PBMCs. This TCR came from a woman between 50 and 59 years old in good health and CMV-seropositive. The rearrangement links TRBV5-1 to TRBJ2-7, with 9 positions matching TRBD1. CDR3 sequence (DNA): TGCGCCAGCAGCTACGGACAGGGGAGTGTCTCCTACGAGCAGTACTTC. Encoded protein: CASSYGQGSVSYEQYF.